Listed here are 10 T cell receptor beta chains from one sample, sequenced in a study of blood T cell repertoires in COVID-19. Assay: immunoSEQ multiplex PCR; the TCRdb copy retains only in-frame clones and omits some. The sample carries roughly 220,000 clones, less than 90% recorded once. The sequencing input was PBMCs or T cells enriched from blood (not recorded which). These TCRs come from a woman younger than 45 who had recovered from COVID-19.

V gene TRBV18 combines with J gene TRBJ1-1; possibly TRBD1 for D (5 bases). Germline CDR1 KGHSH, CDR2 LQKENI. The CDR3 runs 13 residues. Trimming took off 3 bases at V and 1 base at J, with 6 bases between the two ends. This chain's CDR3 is CASSPRENTEAFF. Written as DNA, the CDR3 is TGTGCCAGCTCACCCAGGGAGAACACTGAAGCTTTCTTT.

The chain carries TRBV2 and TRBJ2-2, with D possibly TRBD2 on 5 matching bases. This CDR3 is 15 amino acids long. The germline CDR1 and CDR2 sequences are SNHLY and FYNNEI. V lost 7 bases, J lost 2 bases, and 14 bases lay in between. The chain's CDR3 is CASNGGRTNTGELFF. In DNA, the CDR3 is TGTGCCAGCAACGGCGGCAGGACTAACACCGGGGAGCTGTTTTTT.

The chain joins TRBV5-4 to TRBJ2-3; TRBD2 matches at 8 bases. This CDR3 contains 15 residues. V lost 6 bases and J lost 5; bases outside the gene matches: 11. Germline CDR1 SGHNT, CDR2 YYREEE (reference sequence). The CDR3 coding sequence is TGTGCCAGCAAGTCGGGGGGGCGGGGAGTAGATACGCAGTATTTT. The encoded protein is CASKSGGRGVDTQYF.

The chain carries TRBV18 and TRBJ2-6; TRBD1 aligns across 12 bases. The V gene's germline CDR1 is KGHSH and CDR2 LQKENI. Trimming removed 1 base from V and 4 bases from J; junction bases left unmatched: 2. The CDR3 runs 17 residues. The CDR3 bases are TGTGCCAGCTCACCACGGGACAGGGGGCCCGGGGCCAACGTCCTGACTTTC. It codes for CASSPRDRGPGANVLTF. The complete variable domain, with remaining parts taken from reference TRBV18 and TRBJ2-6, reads NAGVMQNPRHLVRRRGQEARLRCSPMKGHSHVYWYRQLPEEGLKFMVYLQKENIIDESGMPKERFSAEFPKEGPSILRIQQVVRGDSAAYFCASSPRDRGPGANVLTFGAGSRLTVL.

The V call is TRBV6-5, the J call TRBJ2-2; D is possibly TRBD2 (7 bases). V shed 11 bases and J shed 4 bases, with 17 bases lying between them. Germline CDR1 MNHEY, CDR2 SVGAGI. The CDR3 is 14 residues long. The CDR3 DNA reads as TGTGCCTGTAGCCGGGGGGCGATCACCGGGGAGCTGTTTTTT. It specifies CACSRGAITGELFF.

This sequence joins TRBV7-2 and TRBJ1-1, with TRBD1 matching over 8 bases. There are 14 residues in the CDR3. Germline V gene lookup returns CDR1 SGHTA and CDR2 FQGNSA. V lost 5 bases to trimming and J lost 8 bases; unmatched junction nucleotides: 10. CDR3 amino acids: CASSTGQELTEAFF. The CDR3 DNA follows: TGTGCCAGCAGCACGGGACAGGAGTTGACAGAAGCTTTCTTT.

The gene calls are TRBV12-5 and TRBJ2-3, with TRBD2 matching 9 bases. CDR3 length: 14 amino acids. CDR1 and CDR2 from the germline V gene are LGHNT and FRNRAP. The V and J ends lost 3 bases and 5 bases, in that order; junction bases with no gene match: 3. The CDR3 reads CASGLGLAQDTQYF. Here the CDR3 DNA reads TGTGCTAGTGGTTTAGGACTAGCGCAAGATACGCAGTATTTT.

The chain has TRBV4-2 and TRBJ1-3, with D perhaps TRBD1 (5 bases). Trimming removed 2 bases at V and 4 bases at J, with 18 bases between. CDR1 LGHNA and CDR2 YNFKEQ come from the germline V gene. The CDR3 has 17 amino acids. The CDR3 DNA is TGTGCCAGCAGCCAACTGAAGCACAGGCGACTGGGAAACACCATATATTTT. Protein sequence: CASSQLKHRRLGNTIYF.

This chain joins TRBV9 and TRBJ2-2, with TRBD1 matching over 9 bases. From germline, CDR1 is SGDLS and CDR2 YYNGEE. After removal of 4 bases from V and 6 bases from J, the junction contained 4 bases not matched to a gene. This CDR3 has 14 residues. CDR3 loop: CASSFRDRAGELFF. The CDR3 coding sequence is TGTGCCAGCAGCTTCCGGGACAGGGCCGGGGAGCTGTTTTTT.

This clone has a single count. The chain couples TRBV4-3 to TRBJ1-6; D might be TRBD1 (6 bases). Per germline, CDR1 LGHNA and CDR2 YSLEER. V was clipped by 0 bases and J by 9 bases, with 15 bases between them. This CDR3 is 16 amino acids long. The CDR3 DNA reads TGCGCCAGCAGCCAAGATTGGGCAGGGGATGGTTCACCCCTCCACTTT. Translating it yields CASSQDWAGDGSPLHF.